Described below is a single T cell receptor beta chain sequence and its context. Its ends do not fully match the called genes, so a read error is possible. The data derive from a study of control samples from healthy donors and cancer patients. Sequenced by immunoSEQ multiplex PCR; TCRdb stores in-frame clones only, minus some. The sample holds about 120,000 clones, approximately 93% seen once. The CDR3 sequence is 13 residues long. In germline, CDR1 is KGHSH, CDR2 LQKENI. The sample taken for sequencing was blood. The chain is built from TRBV18 and TRBJ2-7; 9 bases are shared with TRBD1. The receptor was isolated from a woman aged 18 to 35 in good health. CDR3 nucleotide sequence: TGTGCCAGCTCACAGGAACAGGGGGCGGGTACCCGTTTC. Amino acids: CASSQEQGAGTRF.